Below are 15 T cell receptor beta chains sequenced from a single sample in a study of T cell repertoires in cytomegalovirus infection. Their target antigens are unknown. TCRdb called the reads again in MiXCR, with one record for every CDR3 protein. The sample includes hundreds of thousands of distinct CDR3 sequences, about 33% seen only once; the top ten take roughly an eighth. This material consisted of cultured CD8+ T cells from PBMCs, taken from culture after CMV antigen stimulation. These receptors came from a human donor in good health (CMV status not recorded). Some clones in this sample may be carry-over from other donors' samples.

This clonotype was detected a few times. V and J are TRBV20-1 and TRBJ2-5, with 7 nucleotides matching TRBD2. The CDR3 totals 15 residues. Germline CDR1 reads DFQATT; CDR2 reads SNEGSKA (reference sequence). J lost 1 base, V lost 0 bases, and 5 bases had no gene match. The CDR3 sequence: CSARDPREGQETQYF. The CDR3 bases are TGCAGTGCTAGAGATCCGAGGGAGGGCCAAGAGACCCAGTACTTC.

The rearrangement uses TRBV4-3 and TRBJ2-2; 8 nucleotides align to TRBD1. V shed 5 bases and J 3 bases; nucleotides not matched to a gene: 8. This CDR3 contains 16 residues. The germline gives CDR1 LGHNA, CDR2 YSLEER. This chain's CDR3 is CASSEQGVVDTGELFF. The CDR3 DNA sequence: TGCGCCAGCAGCGAACAGGGGGTGGTTGACACCGGGGAGCTGTTTTTT.

This clonotype was counted between two and nine times. The chain uses TRBV14 and TRBJ2-5; D might be TRBD1 or TRBD2, each matching 6 bases. The V end was cut by 4 bases, the J end by 5 bases, with 17 bases between. This CDR3 has 15 residues. Germline lookup yields CDR1 SGHDN and CDR2 FVKESK. DNA of the CDR3: TGTGCCAGCAGCCTGGGGGGCATAAGCGTGGAGACCCAGTACTTC. The encoded protein is CASSLGGISVETQYF. Full variable domain (outside the CDR3, taken from reference TRBV14 and TRBJ2-5): EAGVTQFPSHSVIEKGQTVTLRCDPISGHDNLYWYRRVMGKEIKFLLHFVKESKQDESGMPNNRFLAERTGGTYSTLKVQPAELEDSGVYFCASSLGGISVETQYFGPGTRLLVL.

This clonotype was picked up a small number of times. J is TRBJ2-1 and V is TRBV27; 11 bases are shared with TRBD2. The V gene's germline CDR1 is MNHEY and CDR2 SMNVEV (reference sequence). The CDR3 has 16 residues. Trimming removed 4 bases from V and 4 bases from J; junction bases left unmatched: 6. CDR3 DNA: TGTGCCAGCAGTTCGACTAGCGGGGCATGGTACAATGAGCAGTTCTTC. Amino acid sequence: CASSSTSGAWYNEQFF.

This clonotype has just a few counts. The chain combines TRBV27 with TRBJ1-6; D unclear. From germline, CDR1 is MNHEY and CDR2 SMNVEV (reference sequence). This CDR3 has 14 residues. Trimming stripped 3 bases from V and 7 bases from J, with 10 bases between. CDR3 in DNA: TGTGCCAGCAGTTTTGGTGCTATGAATTCACCCCTCCACTTT. The encoded protein is CASSFGAMNSPLHF.

In this sample, this clonotype turned up many times. This chain's CDR3 is CASSVDRNEQYV. The CDR3 region has the DNA TGTGCCAGCAGCGTTGACAGGAACGAGCAGTACGTC. The genes are TRBV12-3 or TRBV12-4 and TRBJ2-7, with a weak D call TRBD1 (6 bases). Trimming pared 6 bases from V and 5 bases from J, leaving 11 bases between. The CDR3 sequence is 12 residues long.

V usage is TRBV24-1 and J usage is TRBJ1-5; D call uncertain. V shed 1 base and J shed 1 base, with 13 bases lying between them. The length of the CDR3 is 17 residues. The germline V gene has CDR1 KGHDR and CDR2 SFDVKD. Written as DNA, the CDR3 is TGTGCCACCAGTGATTTTCAGGCTCGGTGGAGCAATCAGCCCCAGCATTTT. This gives the protein CATSDFQARWSNQPQHF.

This chain uses TRBV19 with TRBJ2-1; TRBD1 matches at 7 bases. The CDR3 runs to 15 residues. Losses at the gene ends were 7 bases for V and 3 bases for J; bases not matched to a gene: 9. CDR1 and CDR2 (germline): LNHDA, SQIVND (reference sequence). The CDR3 DNA sequence: TGTGCCAGTACCTCAGGGGGTCCCAGCTACAATGAGCAGTTCTTC. Encoded protein: CASTSGGPSYNEQFF.

This clonotype has a handful of counts. The rearrangement links TRBV6-6 to TRBJ2-7; the match to TRBD1 covers 8 bases. The CDR3 contains 15 residues. Looked up from germline, CDR1 is MNHNY and CDR2 is SVGAGI (reference sequence). Trimming took 0 bases from V and 7 from J; bases not matched to a gene: 8. The CDR3 region is CASSYSTRGREEQYF. CDR3 nucleotides: TGTGCCAGCAGTTACTCTACCAGGGGGCGAGAGGAGCAGTACTTC.

This clonotype has just a few counts. This chain uses TRBV6-2 or TRBV6-3 with TRBJ2-1; D may be TRBD1 or TRBD2 (7 bases each). This CDR3 region has 15 residues. V gave up 6 bases and J gave up 9 bases, with 21 bases separating them. The germline V gene encodes CDR1 MNHEY and CDR2 SVGEGT. Here the CDR3 DNA reads TGTGCCAGCAGGAACAGGGGAGGGTCAATTGGTGAGCAGTTCTTC. Translating it yields CASRNRGGSIGEQFF.

The chain carries TRBV10-3 and TRBJ1-5, with TRBD1 matching over 7 bases. Germline V gene data show CDR1 as ENHRY and CDR2 as SYGVKD. This CDR3 is 16 amino acids long. J lost 0 bases, V lost 5 bases, and 7 bases had no gene match. CDR3 sequence reads: CAISTGTEYSNQPQHF. The CDR3 nucleotides read TGTGCCATCAGTACCGGGACAGAATATAGCAATCAGCCCCAGCATTTT.

This chain links TRBV6-1 with TRBJ2-7; D gene unclear. CDR1 and CDR2 from the germline V gene are MNHNS and SASEGT. The CDR3 is 13 residues long. Between the trimmed V and J ends, which lost 6 bases and 3 bases, there was a span of 12 bases. In DNA, the CDR3 is TGTGCCAGCAGCGCTGGGGATTACTACGAGCAGTACTTC. Protein sequence: CASSAGDYYEQYF.

This clonotype has a single count. The V call is TRBV24-1, the J call TRBJ2-2; no clear D. The CDR3 sequence is 12 residues long. Germline V gene lookup returns CDR1 KGHDR and CDR2 SFDVKD. V lost 8 bases and J lost 3, with 6 bases in between. This CDR3 is CATTQDTGELFF. The CDR3, as DNA: TGTGCCACCACCCAGGACACCGGGGAGCTGTTTTTT.

Comments on this clonotype: One base away lies a much larger clone, so this may be a sequencing read error. This rearrangement joins TRBV7-6 to TRBJ2-1; 8 bases fit TRBD2. CDR1 is SGHVS, CDR2 FNYEAQ, per germline. The CDR3 is made up of 16 amino acids. The CDR3 loop is CVSSLEAGVSYNEQFF. The DNA of the CDR3 is TGTGTCAGCAGCTTAGAAGCGGGGGTGTCCTACAATGAGCAGTTCTTC.

The table lists this clonotype with a few counts. The genes are TRBV14 and TRBJ2-3, with a possible D match to TRBD1 (6 bases). Germline CDR1 reads SGHDN; CDR2 reads FVKESK. V was cut by 4 bases and J by 0 bases, with 14 bases left in between. The CDR3 consists of 16 residues. This CDR3 is CASSPRQATSTDTQYF. The CDR3 DNA reads TGTGCCAGCAGCCCCCGACAGGCCACTAGCACAGATACGCAGTATTTT.